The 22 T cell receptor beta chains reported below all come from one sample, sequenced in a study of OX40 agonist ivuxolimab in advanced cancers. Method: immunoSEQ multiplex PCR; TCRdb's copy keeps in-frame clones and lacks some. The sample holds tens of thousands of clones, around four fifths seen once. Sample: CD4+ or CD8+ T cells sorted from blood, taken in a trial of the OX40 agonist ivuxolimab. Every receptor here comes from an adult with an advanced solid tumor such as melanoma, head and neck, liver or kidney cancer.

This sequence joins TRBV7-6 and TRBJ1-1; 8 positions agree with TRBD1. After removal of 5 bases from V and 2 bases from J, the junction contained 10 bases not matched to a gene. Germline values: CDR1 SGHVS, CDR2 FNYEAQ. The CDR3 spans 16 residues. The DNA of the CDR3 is TGTGCCAGCAGCCTCCGACAGGGGATGGGAAACACTGAAGCTTTCTTT. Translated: CASSLRQGMGNTEAFF.

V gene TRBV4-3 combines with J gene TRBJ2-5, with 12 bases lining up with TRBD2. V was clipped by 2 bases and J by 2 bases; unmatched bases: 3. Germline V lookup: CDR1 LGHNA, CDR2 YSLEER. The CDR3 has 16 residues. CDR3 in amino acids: CASSQWLAGGQETQYF. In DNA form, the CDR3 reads TGCGCCAGCAGCCAATGGCTAGCGGGGGGGCAAGAGACCCAGTACTTC.

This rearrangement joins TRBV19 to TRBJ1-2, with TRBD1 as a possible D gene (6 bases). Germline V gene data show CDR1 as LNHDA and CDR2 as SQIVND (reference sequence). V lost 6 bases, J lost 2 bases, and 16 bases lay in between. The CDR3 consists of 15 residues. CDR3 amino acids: CASSLLRDNNYGYTF. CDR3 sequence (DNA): TGTGCCAGTAGCCTCTTAAGGGACAACAACTATGGCTACACCTTC. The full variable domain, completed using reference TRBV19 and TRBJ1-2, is DGGITQSPKYLFRKEGQNVTLSCEQNLNHDAMYWYRQDPGQGLRLIYYSQIVNDFQKGDIAEGYSVSREKKESFPLTVTSAQKNPTAFYLCASSLLRDNNYGYTFGSGTRLTVV.

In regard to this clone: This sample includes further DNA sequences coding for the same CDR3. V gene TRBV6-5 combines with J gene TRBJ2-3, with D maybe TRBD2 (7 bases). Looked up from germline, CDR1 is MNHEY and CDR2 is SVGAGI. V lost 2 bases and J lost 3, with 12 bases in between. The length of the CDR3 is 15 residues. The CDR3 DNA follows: TGTGCCAGCAGTTACGGAGGGGGGGCGACAGATACGCAGTATTTT. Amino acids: CASSYGGGATDTQYF.

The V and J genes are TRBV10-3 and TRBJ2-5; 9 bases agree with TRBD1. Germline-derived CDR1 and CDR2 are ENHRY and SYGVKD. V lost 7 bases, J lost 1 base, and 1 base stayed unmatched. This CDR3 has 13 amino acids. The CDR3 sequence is CAIMGQGQETQYF. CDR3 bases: TGTGCCATCATGGGACAGGGCCAAGAGACCCAGTACTTC.

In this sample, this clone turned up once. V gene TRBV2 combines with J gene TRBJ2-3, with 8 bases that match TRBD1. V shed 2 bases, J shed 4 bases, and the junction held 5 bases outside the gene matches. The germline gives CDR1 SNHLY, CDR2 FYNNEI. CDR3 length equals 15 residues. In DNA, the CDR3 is TGTGCCAGCAGTGAACAGGGGGCATCTCCAGATACGCAGTATTTT. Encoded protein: CASSEQGASPDTQYF.

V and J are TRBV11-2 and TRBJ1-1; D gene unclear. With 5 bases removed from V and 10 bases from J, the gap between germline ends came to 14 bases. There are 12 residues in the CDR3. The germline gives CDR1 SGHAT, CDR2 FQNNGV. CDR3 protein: CASSGRRGIAFF. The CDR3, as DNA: TGTGCCAGCAGCGGGCGGCGGGGAATAGCTTTCTTT.

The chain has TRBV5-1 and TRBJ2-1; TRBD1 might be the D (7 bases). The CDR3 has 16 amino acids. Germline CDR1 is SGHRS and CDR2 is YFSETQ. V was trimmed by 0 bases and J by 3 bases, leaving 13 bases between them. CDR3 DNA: TGCGCCAGCAGCTTGGAGGAGGGGGCGGTCTACAATGAGCAGTTCTTC. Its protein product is CASSLEEGAVYNEQFF.

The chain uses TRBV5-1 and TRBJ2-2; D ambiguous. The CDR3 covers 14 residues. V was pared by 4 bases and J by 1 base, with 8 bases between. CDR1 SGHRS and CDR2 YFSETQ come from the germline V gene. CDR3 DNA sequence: TGCGCCAGCAGCGCTAGGATGAACACCGGGGAGCTGTTTTTT. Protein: CASSARMNTGELFF.

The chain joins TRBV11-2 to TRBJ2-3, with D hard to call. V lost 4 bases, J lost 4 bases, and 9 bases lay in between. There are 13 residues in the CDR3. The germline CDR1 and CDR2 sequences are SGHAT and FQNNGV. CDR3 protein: CASSSALSDTQYF. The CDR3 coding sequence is TGTGCCAGCAGCTCGGCCCTGTCAGATACGCAGTATTTT.

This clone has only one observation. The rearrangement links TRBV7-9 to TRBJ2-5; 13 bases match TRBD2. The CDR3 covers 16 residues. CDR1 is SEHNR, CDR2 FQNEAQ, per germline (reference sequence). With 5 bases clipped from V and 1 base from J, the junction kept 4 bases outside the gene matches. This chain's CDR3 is CASSRLAGGPQETQYF. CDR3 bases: TGTGCCAGCAGCCGACTAGCGGGAGGCCCCCAAGAGACCCAGTACTTC. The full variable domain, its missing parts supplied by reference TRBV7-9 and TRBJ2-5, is DTGVSQNPRHKITKRGQNVTFRCDPISEHNRLYWYRQTLGQGPEFLTYFQNEAQLEKSRLLSDRFSAERPKGSFSTLEIQRTEQGDSAMYLCASSRLAGGPQETQYFGPGTRLLVL.

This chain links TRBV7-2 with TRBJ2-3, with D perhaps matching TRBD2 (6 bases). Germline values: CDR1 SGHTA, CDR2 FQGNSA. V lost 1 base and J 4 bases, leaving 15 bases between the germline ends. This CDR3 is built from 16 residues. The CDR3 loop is CASSLGPWRGADTQYF. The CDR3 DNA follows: TGTGCCAGCAGCTTAGGACCTTGGAGGGGCGCAGATACGCAGTATTTT.

This CDR3 is CASSPLAEGTEAFF. The CDR3 DNA reads as TGTGCCAGCTCACCATTGGCAGAGGGCACTGAAGCTTTCTTT. V is TRBV18 and J is TRBJ1-1; no definite D call. The CDR3 contains 14 residues. V lost 2 bases and J 4 bases, leaving 11 bases between the germline ends. Germline CDR1 reads KGHSH; CDR2 reads LQKENI.

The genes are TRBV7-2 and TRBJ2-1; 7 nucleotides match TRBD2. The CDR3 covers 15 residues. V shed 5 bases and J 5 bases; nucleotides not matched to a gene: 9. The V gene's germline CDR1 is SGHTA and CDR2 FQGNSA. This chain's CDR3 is CASSPRDYTNNEQFF. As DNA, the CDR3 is TGTGCCAGCAGCCCCCGGGACTACACCAACAATGAGCAGTTCTTC. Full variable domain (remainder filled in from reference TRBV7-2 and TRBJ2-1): GAGVSQSPSNKVTEKGKDVELRCDPISGHTALYWYRQSLGQGLEFLIYFQGNSAPDKSGLPSDRFSAERTGGSVSTLTIQRTQQEDSAVYLCASSPRDYTNNEQFFGPGTRLTVL.

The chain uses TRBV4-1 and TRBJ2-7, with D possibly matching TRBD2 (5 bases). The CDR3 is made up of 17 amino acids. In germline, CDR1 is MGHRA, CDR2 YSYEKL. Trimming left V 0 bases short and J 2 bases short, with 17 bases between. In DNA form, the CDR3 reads TGCGCCAGCAGCCAAGAACACCCGGGGATCTTCCCCTACGAGCAGTACTTC. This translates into CASSQEHPGIFPYEQYF.

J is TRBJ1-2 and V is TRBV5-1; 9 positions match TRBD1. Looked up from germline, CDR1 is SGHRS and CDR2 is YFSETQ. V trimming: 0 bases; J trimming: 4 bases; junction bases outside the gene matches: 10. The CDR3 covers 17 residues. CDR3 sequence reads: CASSLARTGEGGYGYTF. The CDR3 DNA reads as TGCGCCAGCAGCTTGGCCCGGACAGGGGAGGGTGGCTATGGCTACACCTTC.

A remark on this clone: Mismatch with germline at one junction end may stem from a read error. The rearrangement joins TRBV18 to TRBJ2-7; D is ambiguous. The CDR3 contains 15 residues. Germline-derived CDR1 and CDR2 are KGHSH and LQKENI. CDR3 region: CASSPSSLISYKQYF. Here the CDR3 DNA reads TGTGCCAGCTCACCCTCCTCTTTGATCTCCTACAAGCAGTACTTC.

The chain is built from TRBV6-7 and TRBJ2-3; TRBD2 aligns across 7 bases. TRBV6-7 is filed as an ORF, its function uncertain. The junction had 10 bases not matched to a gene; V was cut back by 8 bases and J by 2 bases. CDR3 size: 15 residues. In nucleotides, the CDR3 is TGTGCCAGCTCCGGGGGGACGACAGTCACAGATACGCAGTATTTT. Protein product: CASSGGTTVTDTQYF.

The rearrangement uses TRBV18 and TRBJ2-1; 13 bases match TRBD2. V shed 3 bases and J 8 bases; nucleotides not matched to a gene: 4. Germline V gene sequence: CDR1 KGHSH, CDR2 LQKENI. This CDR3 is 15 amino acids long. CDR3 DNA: TGTGCCAGCTCACCGGGACTAGCGGGGTTATATGAGCAGTTCTTC. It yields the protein CASSPGLAGLYEQFF.

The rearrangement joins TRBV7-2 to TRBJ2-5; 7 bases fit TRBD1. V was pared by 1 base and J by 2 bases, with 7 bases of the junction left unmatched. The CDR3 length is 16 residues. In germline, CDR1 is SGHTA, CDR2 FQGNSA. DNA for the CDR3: TGTGCCAGCAGCTTAGTAGTCGGCAGGGGGCAAGAGACCCAGTACTTC. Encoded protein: CASSLVVGRGQETQYF.

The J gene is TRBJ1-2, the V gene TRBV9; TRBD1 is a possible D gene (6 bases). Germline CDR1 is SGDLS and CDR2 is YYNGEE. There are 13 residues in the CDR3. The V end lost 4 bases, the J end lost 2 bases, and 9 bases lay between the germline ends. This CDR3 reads CASSHQGNYGYTF. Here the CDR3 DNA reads TGTGCCAGCAGCCATCAGGGGAACTATGGCTACACCTTC.

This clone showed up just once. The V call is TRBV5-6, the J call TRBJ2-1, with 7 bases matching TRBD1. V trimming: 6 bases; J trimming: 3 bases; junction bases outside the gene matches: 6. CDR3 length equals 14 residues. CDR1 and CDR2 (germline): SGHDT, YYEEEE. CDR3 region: CASTAGTVYNEQFF. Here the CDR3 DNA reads TGTGCCAGCACCGCCGGGACAGTCTACAATGAGCAGTTCTTC.